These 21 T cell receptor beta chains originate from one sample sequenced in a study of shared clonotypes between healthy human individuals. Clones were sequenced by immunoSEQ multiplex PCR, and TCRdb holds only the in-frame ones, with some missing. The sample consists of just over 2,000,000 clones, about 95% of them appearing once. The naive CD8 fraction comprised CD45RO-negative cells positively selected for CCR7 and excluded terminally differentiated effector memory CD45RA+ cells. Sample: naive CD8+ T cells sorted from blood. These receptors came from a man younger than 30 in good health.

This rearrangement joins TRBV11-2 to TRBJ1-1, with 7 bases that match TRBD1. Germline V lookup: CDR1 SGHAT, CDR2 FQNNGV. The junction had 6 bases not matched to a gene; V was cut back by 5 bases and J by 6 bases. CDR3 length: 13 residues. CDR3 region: CASSIRQGAEAFF. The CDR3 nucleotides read TGTGCCAGCAGCATCCGACAGGGTGCTGAAGCTTTCTTT.

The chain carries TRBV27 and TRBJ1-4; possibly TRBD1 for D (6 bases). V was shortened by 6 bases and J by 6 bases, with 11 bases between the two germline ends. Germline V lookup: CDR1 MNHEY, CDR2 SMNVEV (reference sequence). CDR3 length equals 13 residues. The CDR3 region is CASRSSGDEKLFF. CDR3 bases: TGTGCCAGCAGGTCCTCAGGGGATGAAAAACTGTTTTTT.

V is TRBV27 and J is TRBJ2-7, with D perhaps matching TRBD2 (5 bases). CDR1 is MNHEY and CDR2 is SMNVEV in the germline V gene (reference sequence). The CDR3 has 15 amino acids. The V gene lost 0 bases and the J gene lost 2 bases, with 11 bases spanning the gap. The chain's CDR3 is CASSLSGGQTYEQYF. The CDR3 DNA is TGTGCCAGCAGTTTATCGGGCGGGCAAACCTACGAGCAGTACTTC.

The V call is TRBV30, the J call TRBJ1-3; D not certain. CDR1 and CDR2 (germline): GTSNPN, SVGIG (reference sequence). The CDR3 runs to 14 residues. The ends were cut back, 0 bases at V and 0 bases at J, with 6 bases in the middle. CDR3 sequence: CAWSVQASGNTIYF. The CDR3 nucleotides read TGTGCCTGGAGTGTCCAAGCCTCTGGAAACACCATATATTTT.

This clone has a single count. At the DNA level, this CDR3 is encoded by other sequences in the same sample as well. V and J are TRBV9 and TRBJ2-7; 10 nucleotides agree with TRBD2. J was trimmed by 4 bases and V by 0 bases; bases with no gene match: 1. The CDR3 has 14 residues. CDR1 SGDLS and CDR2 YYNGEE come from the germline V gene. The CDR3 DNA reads TGTGCCAGCAGCGTAGCTAGCGGGGGATACGAGCAGTACTTC. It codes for CASSVASGGYEQYF.

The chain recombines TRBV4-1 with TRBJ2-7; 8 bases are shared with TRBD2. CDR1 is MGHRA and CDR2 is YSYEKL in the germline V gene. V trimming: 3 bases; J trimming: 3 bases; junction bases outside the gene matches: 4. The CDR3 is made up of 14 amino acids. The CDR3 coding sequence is TGCGCCAGCAGCCATACCCTAGCGGGCTACGAGCAGTACTTC. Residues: CASSHTLAGYEQYF.

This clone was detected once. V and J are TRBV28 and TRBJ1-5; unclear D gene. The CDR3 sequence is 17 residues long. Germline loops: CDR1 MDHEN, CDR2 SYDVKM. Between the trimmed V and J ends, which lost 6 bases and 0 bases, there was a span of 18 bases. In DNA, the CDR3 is TGTGCCAGCAGCTCCGTTCAGGAGGGATATAGCAATCAGCCCCAGCATTTT. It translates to CASSSVQEGYSNQPQHF. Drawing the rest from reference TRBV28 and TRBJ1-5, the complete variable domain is DVKVTQSSRYLVKRTGEKVFLECVQDMDHENMFWYRQDPGLGLRLIYFSYDVKMKEKGDIPEGYSVSREKKERFSLILESASTNQTSMYLCASSSVQEGYSNQPQHFGDGTRLSIL.

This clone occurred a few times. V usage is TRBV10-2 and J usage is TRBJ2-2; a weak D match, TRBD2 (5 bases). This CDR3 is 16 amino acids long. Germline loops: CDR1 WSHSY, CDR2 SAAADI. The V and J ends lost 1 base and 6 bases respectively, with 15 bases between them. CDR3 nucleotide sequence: TGCGCCAGCAGTGAGTGGGGTGGAGGAGCGGCCGGGGAGCTGTTTTTT. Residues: CASSEWGGGAAGELFF.

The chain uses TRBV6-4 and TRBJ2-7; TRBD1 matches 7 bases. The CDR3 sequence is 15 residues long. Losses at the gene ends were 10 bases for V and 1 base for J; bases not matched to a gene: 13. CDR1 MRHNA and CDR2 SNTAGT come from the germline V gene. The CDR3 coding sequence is TGTGCCATCGTGAAGCGGACAGGCCCGTCCTACGAGCAGTACTTC. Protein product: CAIVKRTGPSYEQYF.

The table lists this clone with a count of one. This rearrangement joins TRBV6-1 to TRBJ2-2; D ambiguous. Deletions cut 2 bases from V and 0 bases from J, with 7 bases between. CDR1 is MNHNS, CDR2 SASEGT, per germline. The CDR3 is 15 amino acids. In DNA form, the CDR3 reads TGTGCCAGCAGTGAACCCGGAACGAACACCGGGGAGCTGTTTTTT. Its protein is CASSEPGTNTGELFF.

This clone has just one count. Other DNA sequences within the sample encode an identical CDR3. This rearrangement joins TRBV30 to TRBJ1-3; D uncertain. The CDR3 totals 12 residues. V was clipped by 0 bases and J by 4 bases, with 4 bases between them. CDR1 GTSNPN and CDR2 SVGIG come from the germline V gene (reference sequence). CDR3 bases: TGTGCCTGGAGTGTACTGGGAAACACCATATATTTT. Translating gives CAWSVLGNTIYF.

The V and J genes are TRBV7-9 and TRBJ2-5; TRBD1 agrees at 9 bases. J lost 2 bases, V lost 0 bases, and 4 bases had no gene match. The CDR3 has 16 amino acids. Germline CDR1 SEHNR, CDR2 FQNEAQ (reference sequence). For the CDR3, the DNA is TGTGCCAGCAGCTTAGCCGACAGGGGGTTACAAGAGACCCAGTACTTC. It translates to CASSLADRGLQETQYF.

The CDR3: CASSADLGGGGYTF. DNA of the CDR3: TGTGCCAGCAGCGCTGATTTGGGGGGAGGCGGCTACACCTTC. This chain links TRBV5-4 with TRBJ1-2, with D possibly matching TRBD1 (5 bases). The V end was cut by 4 bases, the J end by 8 bases, with 18 bases between. The CDR3 runs to 14 residues. Germline V CDR1 and CDR2: SGHNT, YYREEE (reference sequence).

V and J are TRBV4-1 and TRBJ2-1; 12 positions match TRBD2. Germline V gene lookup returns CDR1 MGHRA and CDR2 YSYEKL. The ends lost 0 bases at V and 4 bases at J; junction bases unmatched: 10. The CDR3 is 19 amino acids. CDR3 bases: TGCGCCAGCAGCCAAGATGCCCCTAGACTAGCGGGGGTGTACAATGAGCAGTTCTTC. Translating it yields CASSQDAPRLAGVYNEQFF.

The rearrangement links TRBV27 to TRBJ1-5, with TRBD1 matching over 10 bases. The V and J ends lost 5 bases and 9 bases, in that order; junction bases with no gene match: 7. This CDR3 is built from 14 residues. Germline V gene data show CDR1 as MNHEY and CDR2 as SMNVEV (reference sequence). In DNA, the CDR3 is TGTGCCAGCAGTCCCGGGACAGGGGAATGGCCCCAGCATTTT. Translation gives CASSPGTGEWPQHF.

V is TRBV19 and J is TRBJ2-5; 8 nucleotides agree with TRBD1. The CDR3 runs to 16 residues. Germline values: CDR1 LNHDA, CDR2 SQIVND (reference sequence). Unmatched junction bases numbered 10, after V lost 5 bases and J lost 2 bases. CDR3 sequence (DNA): TGTGCCAGTAGTGCGGTACAGGGGGTCTTTCAAGAGACCCAGTACTTC. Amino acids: CASSAVQGVFQETQYF.

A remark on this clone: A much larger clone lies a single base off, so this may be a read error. CDR3 region: CASSFLAGQETQYF. CDR3 nucleotides: TGTGCCAGCAGCTTCCTAGCGGGACAAGAGACCCAGTACTTC. The chain joins TRBV11-2 to TRBJ2-5, with 9 bases identical to TRBD2. V dropped 3 bases and J dropped 2; count of bases not matched to a gene: 1. Germline loops: CDR1 SGHAT, CDR2 FQNNGV. The CDR3 is made up of 14 amino acids. The whole variable domain, filled in from reference TRBV11-2 and TRBJ2-5, reads EAGVAQSPRYKIIEKRQSVAFWCNPISGHATLYWYQQILGQGPKLLIQFQNNGVVDDSQLPKDRFSAERLKGVDSTLKIQPAKLEDSAVYLCASSFLAGQETQYFGPGTRLLVL.

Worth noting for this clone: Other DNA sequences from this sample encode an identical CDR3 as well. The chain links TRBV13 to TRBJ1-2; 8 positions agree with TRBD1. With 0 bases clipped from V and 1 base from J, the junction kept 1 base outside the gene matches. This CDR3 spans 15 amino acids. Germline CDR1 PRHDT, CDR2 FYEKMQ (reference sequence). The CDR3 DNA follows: TGTGCCAGCAGCTTAGGGACAGGGGTTAACTATGGCTACACCTTC. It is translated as CASSLGTGVNYGYTF.

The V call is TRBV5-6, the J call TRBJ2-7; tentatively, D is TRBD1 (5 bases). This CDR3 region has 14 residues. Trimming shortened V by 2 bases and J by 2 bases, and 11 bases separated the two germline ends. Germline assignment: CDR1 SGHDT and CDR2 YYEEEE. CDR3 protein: CASSLYYRPYEQYF. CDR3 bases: TGTGCCAGCAGCTTATACTACAGGCCCTACGAGCAGTACTTC.

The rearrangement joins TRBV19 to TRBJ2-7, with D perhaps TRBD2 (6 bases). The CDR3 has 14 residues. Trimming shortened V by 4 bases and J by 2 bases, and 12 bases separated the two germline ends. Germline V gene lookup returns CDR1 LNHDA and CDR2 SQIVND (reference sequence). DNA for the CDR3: TGTGCCAGTAGTACAGCGGGCCACCCCTACGAGCAGTACTTC. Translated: CASSTAGHPYEQYF.

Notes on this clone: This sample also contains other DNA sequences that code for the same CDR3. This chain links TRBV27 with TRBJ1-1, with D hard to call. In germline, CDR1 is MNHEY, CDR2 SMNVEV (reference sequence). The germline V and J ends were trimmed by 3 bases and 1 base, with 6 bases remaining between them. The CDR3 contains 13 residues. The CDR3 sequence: CASSLSENTEAFF. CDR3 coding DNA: TGTGCCAGCAGTTTGTCAGAGAACACTGAAGCTTTCTTT.